This T cell receptor (beta chain) came from a study of blood T cell repertoires in COVID-19. Study in general: Whether acute or convalescent, the COVID-19 samples came from the United States, Italy and Spain. T cells, B-cell-depleted T cells, or PBMCs supplied cDNA or gDNA.

Germline V gene sequence: CDR1 SGHNT, CDR2 YENEEA. The CDR3 has 16 residues. With 5 bases clipped from V and 6 bases from J, the junction kept 8 bases outside the gene matches. Authors' analysis steps: Using reference gene primer amplification, nucleated cell counts were estimated. Sequencing used immunoSEQ multiplex PCR; TCRdb keeps in-frame clones, though not all of them. V, J and clone size are taken as reported in that table, and D and trimming were inferred from the DNA itself. The data contain about 93,000 clones, 86% of them seen just once; the ten biggest clones take up approximately 19%. This chain links TRBV11-3 with TRBJ2-2; 11 bases align to TRBD1. This receptor was taken from an elderly woman with acute or convalescent COVID-19. Sequenced material: peripheral blood. DNA for the CDR3: TGTGCCAGCAGCGCCTGGAAGGACAGGGGGCCCGGGGAGCTGTTTTTT. Amino acids: CASSAWKDRGPGELFF.